This entry lists 31 T cell receptor beta chains sequenced from one sample in a study of vaccination effects on CD4 cells after COVID-19. Produced via immunoSEQ multiplex PCR; TCRdb's table is partial and in-frame only. The sample lists about 59,000 clones; around 78% were seen once. Their antigen targets remain unknown. After expansion with viral peptide pools in the ViraFEST assay, antigen-specific CD4+ T cells were sequenced. When ten to eleven days of culture had elapsed, CD4+ T cells were isolated. Every participant took two doses of the BNT162b2 or mRNA-1273 vaccine. Sequencing was performed on CD4+ T cells from PBMCs cultured with HCoV-OC43 spike peptides, taken after COVID-19 vaccination. Stated subset: HCoV-OC43 spike overlapping peptide pool stimulation. The receptors shown here come from a human donor who received a COVID-19 vaccine.

The chain links TRBV28 to TRBJ1-5; the D gene is possibly TRBD1 (6 bases). CDR3 length: 17 residues. Germline CDR1 MDHEN, CDR2 SYDVKM. Trimming took off 5 bases at V and 2 bases at J, with 19 bases between the two ends. The CDR3: CASSPYGGARGNQPQHF. The CDR3 coding sequence is TGTGCCAGCAGTCCCTATGGGGGGGCGAGGGGCAATCAGCCCCAGCATTTT. Variable domain in full (rest from reference TRBV28 and TRBJ1-5): DVKVTQSSRYLVKRTGEKVFLECVQDMDHENMFWYRQDPGLGLRLIYFSYDVKMKEKGDIPEGYSVSREKKERFSLILESASTNQTSMYLCASSPYGGARGNQPQHFGDGTRLSIL.

By share, this clone ranks as medium-sized (0.01 to 0.1%). This chain uses TRBV6-5 with TRBJ2-7; tentatively, D is TRBD2 (6 bases). Trimming pared 6 bases from V and 1 base from J, leaving 16 bases between. This CDR3 is 15 amino acids long. CDR1 and CDR2 from the germline V gene are MNHEY and SVGAGI. CDR3 residues: CASRLSAGGSYEQYV. In nucleotides, the CDR3 is TGTGCCAGCAGGCTCTCTGCCGGGGGTTCCTACGAGCAGTACGTC.

The chain carries TRBV11-3 and TRBJ2-1, with a tentative D call TRBD1 (6 bases). Trimming left V 5 bases short and J 3 bases short, with 11 bases between. The CDR3 is 14 residues long. Looked up from germline, CDR1 is SGHNT and CDR2 is YENEEA. The CDR3 reads CASSPDRSYNEQFF. The CDR3 coding sequence is TGTGCCAGCAGCCCGGACAGAAGCTACAATGAGCAGTTCTTC. The full variable domain, with the rest looked up from reference TRBV11-3 and TRBJ2-1, is EAGVVQSPRYKIIEKKQPVAFWCNPISGHNTLYWYLQNLGQGPELLIRYENEEAVDDSQLPKDRFSAERLKGVDSTLKIQPAELGDSAVYLCASSPDRSYNEQFFGPGTRLTVL.

The CDR3 sequence is CASSPSIAPNTGELFF. The CDR3 nucleotides are TGTGCCAGCTCACCATCGATCGCACCTAACACCGGGGAGCTGTTTTTT. The chain joins TRBV18 to TRBJ2-2; D is undetermined. The CDR3 spans 16 residues. The V gene lost 2 bases and the J gene lost 2 bases, with 12 bases spanning the gap. Germline lookup yields CDR1 KGHSH and CDR2 LQKENI. The complete variable domain, with remaining parts taken from reference TRBV18 and TRBJ2-2, reads NAGVMQNPRHLVRRRGQEARLRCSPMKGHSHVYWYRQLPEEGLKFMVYLQKENIIDESGMPKERFSAEFPKEGPSILRIQQVVRGDSAAYFCASSPSIAPNTGELFFGEGSRLTVL.

This clone was found a few times. V is TRBV18 and J is TRBJ1-5; TRBD1 is a possible D gene (6 bases). The CDR3 runs to 15 residues. The V gene's germline CDR1 is KGHSH and CDR2 LQKENI. V lost 6 bases to trimming and J lost 4 bases, with 16 bases between them. The CDR3 sequence: CASSHTGQPNQPQHF. CDR3 DNA: TGTGCCAGCTCGCATACCGGACAGCCTAATCAGCCCCAGCATTTT. Based on the CDR3 plus reference TRBV18 and TRBJ1-5, the full variable domain is NAGVMQNPRHLVRRRGQEARLRCSPMKGHSHVYWYRQLPEEGLKFMVYLQKENIIDESGMPKERFSAEFPKEGPSILRIQQVVRGDSAAYFCASSHTGQPNQPQHFGDGTRLSIL.

The chain recombines TRBV10-3 with TRBJ2-7, with TRBD2 matching 8 bases. CDR3 length: 13 amino acids. V dropped 8 bases and J dropped 1; count of bases not matched to a gene: 4. Germline assignment: CDR1 ENHRY and CDR2 SYGVKD. The CDR3 DNA follows: TGTGCCATCGGCGGGACTAGTTCCTACGAGCAGTACGTC. Its protein is CAIGGTSSYEQYV.

This clone appeared once. This sequence joins TRBV6-1 and TRBJ1-2, with D uncertain. Trimming left V 2 bases short and J 4 bases short, with 11 bases between. The CDR3 consists of 14 residues. Germline V CDR1 and CDR2: MNHNS, SASEGT. CDR3 amino acids: CASSESLGSYGYTF. The CDR3 DNA follows: TGTGCCAGCAGTGAATCTTTGGGGAGCTATGGCTACACCTTC.

V and J are TRBV5-1 and TRBJ2-5, with TRBD1 matching 10 bases. CDR3 length: 14 amino acids. V was clipped by 0 bases and J by 5 bases; unmatched bases: 1. CDR1 and CDR2 (germline): SGHRS, YFSETQ. This CDR3 is CASSLEGQGETQYF. The CDR3 bases are TGCGCCAGCAGCTTGGAGGGACAGGGGGAGACCCAGTACTTC.

The J gene is TRBJ2-2, the V gene TRBV7-2; 8 nucleotides align to TRBD1. The V segment lost 2 bases and the J segment 4 bases; nucleotides outside the gene matches: 6. The CDR3 runs to 16 residues. Germline V gives CDR1 SGHTA, CDR2 FQGNSA. CDR3 sequence: CASSLFRGRATGELFF. Here the CDR3 DNA reads TGTGCCAGCAGCTTATTCAGGGGGCGGGCCACCGGGGAGCTGTTTTTT.

This clone was recorded once. The chain is built from TRBV3-1 (or the pseudogene TRBV3-2) and TRBJ2-3; no firm D call. The CDR3 contains 17 residues. CDR1 is LGHDT and CDR2 is YNNKEL in the germline V gene (reference sequence). Trimming stripped 0 bases from V and 0 bases from J, with 13 bases between. CDR3 region: CASSQDWSLTSTDTQYF. CDR3 bases: TGTGCCAGCAGCCAAGACTGGTCACTCACTAGCACAGATACGCAGTATTTT.

Note on this clone: At one end, the junction sequence differs from germline, possibly due to a read error. V gene TRBV7-2 combines with J gene TRBJ2-5, with D perhaps being TRBD1 or TRBD2 (5 bases each). CDR3 length equals 14 residues. Germline V lookup: CDR1 SGHTA, CDR2 FQGNSA. The CDR3 reads CASSPGGTQVTQYF. CDR3 in DNA: TGTGCCAGCAGCCCCGGTGGGACCCAAGTGACCCAGTACTTC. The full variable domain, with the rest looked up from reference TRBV7-2 and TRBJ2-5, is GAGVSQSPSNKVTEKGKDVELRCDPISGHTALYWYRQSLGQGLEFLIYFQGNSAPDKSGLPSDRFSAERTGGSVSTLTIQRTQQEDSAVYLCASSPGGTQVTQYFGPGTRLLVL.

This chain uses TRBV14 with TRBJ2-7, with 7 bases identical to TRBD1. This CDR3 region has 14 residues. The V gene end was trimmed by 3 bases and the J gene end by 5 bases; junction bases not matched to a gene: 7. CDR1 is SGHDN, CDR2 FVKESK, per germline. The CDR3, as DNA: TGTGCCAGCAGCCACGGACAGGTTGGCCACGAGCAGTACGTC. Its protein product is CASSHGQVGHEQYV.

The chain combines TRBV6-2 or TRBV6-3 with TRBJ2-1, with TRBD2 matching 14 bases. Germline assignment: CDR1 MNHEY and CDR2 SVGEGT. The CDR3 is made up of 16 amino acids. The J segment lost 10 bases and the V segment lost 2 bases, leaving 7 bases of the junction unmatched. CDR3 sequence (DNA): TGTGCCAGCAGTTACCAGACTAGCGGGGGGGCATTGGAGCAGTTCTTC. It encodes CASSYQTSGGALEQFF.

This clone showed up just a few times. The genes are TRBV18 and TRBJ1-5; D not certain. V dropped 3 bases and J dropped 6 bases, with 9 bases sitting between them. Germline V gene data show CDR1 as KGHSH and CDR2 as LQKENI. CDR3 length: 13 amino acids. This chain's CDR3 is CASSPPAGQPQHF. As DNA, the CDR3 is TGTGCCAGCTCACCCCCCGCGGGTCAGCCCCAGCATTTT.

J is TRBJ2-6 and V is TRBV4-3; possibly TRBD2 for D (6 bases). Germline CDR1 LGHNA, CDR2 YSLEER. The CDR3 runs to 18 residues. V was shortened by 0 bases and J by 0 bases, with 12 bases between the two germline ends. The CDR3: CASSQEGGISSGANVLTF. The CDR3 DNA sequence: TGCGCCAGCAGCCAAGAGGGAGGTATCAGCTCTGGGGCCAACGTCCTGACTTTC.

V and J are TRBV4-3 and TRBJ1-2; 7 bases line up with TRBD1. The CDR3 extends over 14 amino acids. Germline V lookup: CDR1 LGHNA, CDR2 YSLEER. After removal of 0 bases from V and 7 bases from J, the junction contained 5 bases not matched to a gene. The CDR3 sequence: CASSQERQGSGYTF. CDR3 nucleotide sequence: TGCGCCAGCAGCCAAGAAAGACAGGGAAGTGGCTACACCTTC.

V usage is TRBV28 and J usage is TRBJ1-5; 10 bases are shared with TRBD1. J was trimmed by 4 bases and V by 3 bases; bases with no gene match: 9. The germline V gene encodes CDR1 MDHEN and CDR2 SYDVKM. This CDR3 contains 17 residues. The CDR3 bases are TGTGCCAGCAGTTTCAGACAGGGGGCGCCTCCAAATCAGCCCCAGCATTTT. This translates into CASSFRQGAPPNQPQHF.

This chain links TRBV28 with TRBJ2-7, with 7 nucleotides matching TRBD1. This CDR3 contains 12 residues. V lost 4 bases to trimming and J lost 6 bases; unmatched junction nucleotides: 3. Germline V gives CDR1 MDHEN, CDR2 SYDVKM. The DNA of the CDR3 is TGTGCCAGCAGTTCGACAGGGTTCGAGCAGTACGTC. This encodes CASSSTGFEQYV.

This clone has just a few counts. The chain links TRBV7-3 to TRBJ2-1; 10 bases fit TRBD2. The CDR3 loop spans 15 amino acids. V was clipped by 5 bases and J by 7 bases; unmatched bases: 8. The germline gives CDR1 SGHTA, CDR2 FQGTGA. The CDR3 DNA is TGTGCCAGCAGCGGGCGCCTAGCGGGAGATAATGAGCAGTTCTTC. Translating gives CASSGRLAGDNEQFF.

The rearrangement uses TRBV7-9 and TRBJ1-5; no clear D gene. The CDR3 has 14 amino acids. Trimming left V 5 bases short and J 5 bases short, with 13 bases between. Germline assignment: CDR1 SEHNR and CDR2 FQNEAQ (reference sequence). The CDR3 nucleotides read TGTGCCAGCAGCCCACACACTCAACATCAGCCCCAGCATTTT. This gives the protein CASSPHTQHQPQHF.

The gene calls are TRBV11-2 and TRBJ2-4; no definite D call. The CDR3 runs to 14 residues. Germline V gene lookup returns CDR1 SGHAT and CDR2 FQNNGV. Trimming stripped 1 base from V and 6 bases from J, with 10 bases between. The CDR3 sequence is CASSLVMVGNIQYF. CDR3 bases: TGTGCCAGCAGCTTAGTCATGGTGGGAAACATTCAGTACTTC.

The chain employs TRBV6-2 or TRBV6-3 and TRBJ1-5, with D perhaps TRBD1 (5 bases). With 5 bases removed from V and 1 base from J, the gap between germline ends came to 15 bases. Germline V gives CDR1 MNHEY, CDR2 SVGEGT. CDR3 length equals 16 residues. This CDR3 reads CASSRQPEGSNQPQHF. CDR3 DNA sequence: TGTGCCAGCAGTCGCCAACCCGAGGGGAGCAATCAGCCCCAGCATTTT.

This chain joins TRBV6-5 and TRBJ2-2, with TRBD1 matching over 8 bases. The V segment lost 8 bases and the J segment 3 bases; nucleotides outside the gene matches: 8. The length of the CDR3 is 15 residues. Germline V gives CDR1 MNHEY, CDR2 SVGAGI. CDR3 in DNA: TGTGCCAGCTATGCAGGACAGGGCTACACCGGGGAGCTGTTTTTT. Amino acids: CASYAGQGYTGELFF.

V and J are TRBV6-5 and TRBJ1-1; TRBD1 agrees at 7 bases. V trimming: 5 bases; J trimming: 8 bases; junction bases outside the gene matches: 14. In germline, CDR1 is MNHEY, CDR2 SVGAGI. The CDR3 runs 15 residues. The CDR3 DNA sequence: TGTGCCAGCAGTCGCCGGGACAGCGGGAGAGGGGAAGCTTTCTTT. Protein sequence: CASSRRDSGRGEAFF.

This clone appeared a single time. J is TRBJ2-7 and V is TRBV18; D is possibly TRBD1 (5 bases). There are 13 residues in the CDR3. CDR1 KGHSH and CDR2 LQKENI come from the germline V gene. V was cut by 5 bases and J by 5 bases, with 13 bases left in between. The CDR3 loop is CASSSGSGNEQYV. The CDR3 DNA reads as TGTGCCAGCTCATCAGGGTCCGGCAACGAGCAGTACGTC.

V is TRBV5-1 and J is TRBJ1-3, with a weak D call TRBD1 (6 bases). The CDR3 is 14 amino acids. From germline, CDR1 is SGHRS and CDR2 YFSETQ. Trimming shortened V by 3 bases and J by 8 bases, and 15 bases separated the two germline ends. CDR3 protein: CASSSQGYEDTIYF. The CDR3, as DNA: TGCGCCAGCAGCTCACAGGGTTATGAGGACACCATATATTTT.

V is TRBV28 and J is TRBJ1-3; D unresolved. The germline CDR1 and CDR2 sequences are MDHEN and SYDVKM. Trimming stripped 8 bases from V and 1 base from J, with 9 bases between. This CDR3 has 13 residues. The CDR3: CASRRVSGNTIYF. CDR3 nucleotides: TGTGCCAGCCGGAGGGTATCTGGAAACACCATATATTTT.

The genes are TRBV2 and TRBJ2-4; 7 bases are shared with TRBD1. The V segment lost 7 bases and the J segment 0 bases; nucleotides outside the gene matches: 3. The germline CDR1 and CDR2 sequences are SNHLY and FYNNEI. This CDR3 is 14 amino acids long. CDR3 sequence reads: CASKQGSAKNIQYF. The CDR3 DNA sequence: TGTGCCAGCAAACAGGGGTCAGCCAAAAACATTCAGTACTTC.

V usage is TRBV6-6 and J usage is TRBJ1-2; no clear D. The length of the CDR3 is 14 residues. The V end lost 2 bases, the J end lost 7 bases, and 14 bases lay between the germline ends. The V gene's germline CDR1 is MNHNY and CDR2 SVGAGI (reference sequence). The CDR3 DNA is TGTGCCAGCAGTTACCTGTCGGGGATCGGTGGCTACACCTTC. This codes for CASSYLSGIGGYTF.

The chain carries TRBV3-1 (or the pseudogene TRBV3-2) and TRBJ2-1; D not resolved. Looked up from germline, CDR1 is LGHDT and CDR2 is YNNKEL (reference sequence). CDR3 length equals 14 residues. V was cut by 0 bases and J by 6 bases, with 9 bases left in between. The CDR3 DNA is TGTGCCAGCAGCCAAGATAGACCTATCAATGAGCAGTTCTTC. Translation gives CASSQDRPINEQFF.

The rearrangement joins TRBV19 to TRBJ2-6, with TRBD1 matching 7 bases. In germline, CDR1 is LNHDA, CDR2 SQIVND (reference sequence). Trimming removed 3 bases from V and 0 bases from J; junction bases left unmatched: 5. CDR3 size: 17 residues. DNA for the CDR3: TGTGCCAGTAGTATGAGGACAGGCATCTCTGGGGCCAACGTCCTGACTTTC. This encodes CASSMRTGISGANVLTF.